The 5 T cell receptor beta chains below were found in one sample sequenced in a study of blood T cell repertoires in COVID-19. The method was immunoSEQ multiplex PCR; TCRdb's version includes in-frame clones alone and lacks a portion of them. The table records about 190,000 clones, roughly 78% of them present only once. Sequenced: peripheral blood. Receptors originate from a woman of 80 years or more with active or convalescent COVID-19.

In DNA form, the CDR3 reads TGTGCCAGCAGTTTCGGGTCTAATTCACCCCTCCACTTT. Translated, it gives CASSFGSNSPLHF. This chain links TRBV27 with TRBJ1-6; D unresolved. V lost 3 bases to trimming and J lost 6 bases, with 6 bases between them. CDR3 length: 13 amino acids. CDR1 and CDR2 (germline): MNHEY, SMNVEV (reference sequence).

J is TRBJ1-5 and V is TRBV6-5, with 7 bases that match TRBD1. CDR3 length: 14 amino acids. CDR1 and CDR2 (germline): MNHEY, SVGAGI. V was clipped by 5 bases and J by 7 bases; unmatched bases: 8. Here the CDR3 reads CASSKRQGTQPQHF. The DNA of the CDR3 is TGTGCCAGCAGTAAAAGACAGGGTACCCAGCCCCAGCATTTT.

J is TRBJ2-3 and V is TRBV19, with 16 bases fitting TRBD2. The V gene end was trimmed by 6 bases and the J gene end by 6 bases; junction bases not matched to a gene: 6. This CDR3 contains 16 residues. Germline V gene lookup returns CDR1 LNHDA and CDR2 SQIVND (reference sequence). DNA for the CDR3: TGTGCCAGTAGACAGGGACTAGCGGGGGGGCCGGATACGCAGTATTTT. Protein product: CASRQGLAGGPDTQYF.

This clone occurred a few times. The chain uses TRBV9 and TRBJ1-6, with 10 positions matching TRBD1. This CDR3 comprises 14 residues. Per the germline V gene, CDR1 is SGDLS and CDR2 is YYNGEE. Trimming cost V 4 bases and J 9 bases; bases outside gene matches: 4. The CDR3 DNA reads TGTGCCAGCAGCCCTCGGGACAGGGGTTCACCCCTCCACTTT. Translated, it gives CASSPRDRGSPLHF. The full variable domain, its missing parts supplied by reference TRBV9 and TRBJ1-6, is DSGVTQTPKHLITATGQRVTLRCSPRSGDLSVYWYQQSLDQGLQFLIQYYNGEERAKGNILERFSAQQFPDLHSELNLSSLELGDSALYFCASSPRDRGSPLHFGNGTRLTVT.

This rearrangement joins TRBV4-2 to TRBJ1-6, with 8 bases identical to TRBD1. There are 16 residues in the CDR3. CDR1 and CDR2 (germline): LGHNA, YNFKEQ. Germline trimming cut 3 bases from V and 8 bases from J; bases unmatched to any gene: 9. The CDR3 loop reads CASSQPRGQDYSPLHF. DNA of the CDR3: TGTGCCAGCAGCCAGCCTAGGGGACAGGATTATTCACCCCTCCACTTT.